Below, one T cell receptor (beta chain) is given with its context. The data stem from a study of neurological immune-mediated disorders. Sequencing of 15-18 subjects in each run yielded over 190 million TCR-beta sequences. Each CDR3 protein gets one entry after TCRdb re-called the 5' RACE reads with MiXCR. The table includes 25,000 to 30,000 distinct CDR3 sequences, less than 15% detected once. V gave up 9 bases and J gave up 0 bases, with 11 bases separating them. Germline values: CDR1 SGHTA, CDR2 FQGNSA. This CDR3 has 14 amino acids. The sample was PBMCs. The gene calls are TRBV7-2 and TRBJ2-2, with D unresolved. The receptor comes from a man between 60 and 75 years old in good health. CDR3 in amino acids: CARRLESNTGELFF. In DNA, the CDR3 is TGTGCCAGAAGACTCGAATCGAACACCGGGGAGCTGTTTTTT.